These 23 T cell receptor beta chains were all obtained from the same sample, sequenced in a study of cytomegalovirus exposure and HLA in healthy donors. The primer mix had 60 Vbeta and 13 Jbeta primers. Profiling relied on immunoSEQ multiplex PCR, and the TCRdb table lists in-frame clones only, not all of them. The sample lists about 160,000 clones, more than 80% occurring once. The sequencing input was PBMCs. The receptors derive from a woman aged 50 to 60 in good health and CMV-seronegative.

J is TRBJ1-4 and V is TRBV7-9; tentative D call: TRBD1 (6 bases). Germline lookup yields CDR1 SEHNR and CDR2 FQNEAQ (reference sequence). The length of the CDR3 is 14 residues. Trimming pared 5 bases from V and 5 bases from J, leaving 12 bases between. Here the CDR3 reads CASSIGQSNEKLFF. CDR3 coding DNA: TGTGCCAGCAGCATAGGACAGTCGAATGAAAAACTGTTTTTT.

The V and J genes are TRBV7-8 and TRBJ2-6; TRBD1 might be the D (6 bases). CDR1 and CDR2 from the germline V gene are SGHVS and FQNEAQ. The CDR3 runs to 17 residues. V was clipped by 5 bases and J by 0 bases, with 14 bases between them. The chain's CDR3 is CASSRRTDYSGANVLTF. The CDR3 nucleotides are TGTGCCAGCAGCCGCCGGACAGACTACTCTGGGGCCAACGTCCTGACTTTC.

This clone was counted once. The rearrangement uses TRBV7-2 and TRBJ2-7, with 8 bases fitting TRBD1. Germline-derived CDR1 and CDR2 are SGHTA and FQGNSA. CDR3 length: 16 residues. With 6 bases clipped from V and 1 base from J, the junction kept 11 bases outside the gene matches. CDR3 DNA: TGTGCCAGCAGACCTTCCTCCGGGACAGGATCCTACGAGCAGTACTTC. Its translation: CASRPSSGTGSYEQYF.

Of note for this clone: One end of the junction varies from germline; a read error may be responsible. Other DNA sequences from this sample encode an identical CDR3 as well. The chain combines TRBV25-1 with TRBJ1-3; D possibly corresponds to TRBD1 (5 bases). The CDR3 runs 15 residues. Germline CDR1 MGHDK, CDR2 SYGVNS. The CDR3 DNA reads TGCGCCAGCAGTAAGCTAGGGGAAGCTGGAAACACCATATATTTT. Amino acids: CASSKLGEAGNTIYF.

The chain uses TRBV30 and TRBJ2-1; 14 bases are a match to TRBD2. Germline values: CDR1 GTSNPN, CDR2 SVGIG (reference sequence). V lost 4 bases to trimming and J lost 5 bases; unmatched junction nucleotides: 16. The CDR3 is 19 amino acids. The CDR3 here is CAWIAGTSGSRGVDNEQFF. The CDR3 DNA follows: TGTGCCTGGATCGCCGGGACTAGCGGGAGTAGGGGGGTCGACAATGAGCAGTTCTTC.

The chain links TRBV7-9 to TRBJ1-6; D ambiguous. This CDR3 has 14 amino acids. Germline lookup yields CDR1 SEHNR and CDR2 FQNEAQ (reference sequence). Trimming pared 3 bases from V and 7 bases from J, leaving 10 bases between. DNA of the CDR3: TGTGCCAGCAGCTTGGGCCAGTCGAATTCACCCCTCCACTTT. Translated: CASSLGQSNSPLHF.

The V and J genes are TRBV6-5 and TRBJ2-3, with D perhaps TRBD1 (6 bases). This CDR3 contains 13 residues. V was trimmed by 6 bases and J by 8 bases, leaving 15 bases between them. CDR1 is MNHEY and CDR2 is SVGAGI in the germline V gene. CDR3 DNA: TGTGCCAGCAGAGTTAAGGGGGTGGGTACGCAGTATTTT. Amino acid sequence: CASRVKGVGTQYF.

The table lists this clone with a few counts. The rearrangement links TRBV30 to TRBJ2-3; TRBD2 aligns across 9 bases. This CDR3 has 15 residues. Germline loops: CDR1 GTSNPN, CDR2 SVGIG (reference sequence). The ends lost 2 bases at V and 2 bases at J; junction bases unmatched: 5. CDR3 in amino acids: CAWSLAGFNTDTQYF. The CDR3 nucleotides are TGTGCCTGGAGTCTAGCGGGGTTTAACACAGATACGCAGTATTTT.

The chain is built from TRBV5-6 and TRBJ1-1; 8 nucleotides match TRBD1. Germline CDR1 SGHDT, CDR2 YYEEEE. This CDR3 comprises 13 residues. V lost 4 bases to trimming and J lost 7 bases; unmatched junction nucleotides: 6. CDR3 sequence: CASSPPGQDEAFF. DNA for the CDR3: TGTGCCAGCAGCCCCCCGGGACAGGATGAAGCTTTCTTT. The full variable domain, in which reference TRBV5-6 and TRBJ1-1 provide the parts outside the CDR3, is DAGVTQSPTHLIKTRGQQVTLRCSPKSGHDTVSWYQQALGQGPQFIFQYYEEEERQRGNFPDRFSGHQFPNYSSELNVNALLLGDSALYLCASSPPGQDEAFFGQGTRLTVV.

The chain is built from TRBV5-1 and TRBJ1-1; D is possibly TRBD1 (5 bases). With 0 bases removed from V and 4 bases from J, the gap between germline ends came to 13 bases. This CDR3 spans 15 amino acids. Germline CDR1 is SGHRS and CDR2 is YFSETQ. The CDR3 loop is CASSLDVEGFTEAFF. The CDR3 DNA is TGCGCCAGCAGCTTGGACGTGGAGGGGTTCACTGAAGCTTTCTTT.

The V call is TRBV28, the J call TRBJ1-1, with 9 bases lining up with TRBD1. Germline V gene sequence: CDR1 MDHEN, CDR2 SYDVKM. V lost 7 bases to trimming and J lost 4 bases; unmatched junction nucleotides: 7. This CDR3 region has 14 residues. This CDR3 reads CASIRNRGRTEAFF. The CDR3, as DNA: TGTGCCAGCATCCGAAACAGGGGGCGCACTGAAGCTTTCTTT.

This sequence joins TRBV4-3 and TRBJ1-2; D remains ambiguous. Germline V gives CDR1 LGHNA, CDR2 YSLEER. The CDR3 length is 11 residues. The V gene lost 3 bases and the J gene lost 6 bases, with 5 bases spanning the gap. This CDR3 reads CASSQADGYTF. For the CDR3, the DNA is TGCGCCAGCAGCCAGGCCGATGGCTACACCTTC.

The genes are TRBV5-1 and TRBJ2-5; D is unclear. The CDR3 length is 14 residues. CDR1 and CDR2 (germline): SGHRS, YFSETQ. V lost 0 bases, J lost 5 bases, and 11 bases lay in between. CDR3 amino acids: CASSLEPSRETQYF. Here the CDR3 DNA reads TGCGCCAGCAGCTTGGAGCCCAGCAGGGAGACCCAGTACTTC. The entire variable domain, with the rest obtained from reference TRBV5-1 and TRBJ2-5, is as follows: KAGVTQTPRYLIKTRGQQVTLSCSPISGHRSVSWYQQTPGQGLQFLFEYFSETQRNKGNFPGRFSGRQFSNSRSEMNVSTLELGDSALYLCASSLEPSRETQYFGPGTRLLVL.

This rearrangement joins TRBV5-1 to TRBJ1-1, with D maybe TRBD1 (6 bases). Germline CDR1 SGHRS, CDR2 YFSETQ. Trimming shortened V by 2 bases and J by 5 bases, and 19 bases separated the two germline ends. This CDR3 contains 16 residues. For the CDR3, the DNA is TGCGCCAGCAGCTTACGGCAGGGGATGGGTGGTACTGAAGCTTTCTTT. This translates into CASSLRQGMGGTEAFF.

This clone was seen only a few times. The rearrangement links TRBV4-3 to TRBJ1-2; a possible D gene is TRBD1 (5 bases). V lost 4 bases and J lost 0, with 15 bases in between. The CDR3 has 16 amino acids. Germline V gene data show CDR1 as LGHNA and CDR2 as YSLEER. In DNA, the CDR3 is TGCGCCAGCAGCCCCGTGGGAGGGGTAGCTAACTATGGCTACACCTTC. Translated, it gives CASSPVGGVANYGYTF.

The genes are TRBV2 and TRBJ2-5; 7 positions agree with TRBD2. The DNA end favors TRBJ2-7, so the J call may be wrong. The CDR3 is made up of 12 amino acids. The germline V gene has CDR1 SNHLY and CDR2 FYNNEI. As DNA, the CDR3 is TGTGCCAGCAGTAGCGGGACCTACGAGCAGTACTTC. Protein product: CASSSGTYEQYF.

The chain recombines TRBV6-1 with TRBJ2-2; D remains ambiguous. The ends were cut back, 3 bases at V and 2 bases at J, with 10 bases in the middle. CDR1 is MNHNS, CDR2 SASEGT, per germline. The CDR3 is made up of 15 amino acids. The CDR3 sequence is CASSDVGANTGELFF. The CDR3 DNA is TGTGCCAGCAGTGACGTGGGCGCTAACACCGGGGAGCTGTTTTTT.

J is TRBJ1-1 and V is TRBV14; TRBD1 is a possible D gene (6 bases). CDR1 and CDR2 from the germline V gene are SGHDN and FVKESK. CDR3 length equals 13 residues. Trimming shortened V by 1 base and J by 4 bases, and 7 bases separated the two germline ends. CDR3 coding DNA: TGTGCCAGCAGCCAAGTAGGGGGCACTGAAGCTTTCTTT. The encoded protein is CASSQVGGTEAFF.

V usage is TRBV27 and J usage is TRBJ2-7; D is unclear. This CDR3 is built from 13 residues. The germline V gene has CDR1 MNHEY and CDR2 SMNVEV (reference sequence). V was shortened by 5 bases and J by 3 bases, with 11 bases between the two germline ends. The CDR3 sequence is CASSVKRHYEQYF. CDR3 DNA sequence: TGTGCCAGCAGTGTAAAGCGCCACTACGAGCAGTACTTC.

The genes are TRBV5-5 and TRBJ1-1; D gene ambiguous. V lost 4 bases and J 0 bases, leaving 13 bases between the germline ends. Germline CDR1 reads SGHKS; CDR2 reads YYEKEE (reference sequence). The CDR3 extends over 15 amino acids. The CDR3 coding sequence is TGTGCCAGCAGCACTTCGGGGAACATGAACACTGAAGCTTTCTTT. Amino acids: CASSTSGNMNTEAFF.

Here the CDR3 DNA reads TGTGCCAGCAGCCACGGGACAGGGGATGGCTACACCTTC. It codes for CASSHGTGDGYTF. The J gene is TRBJ1-2, the V gene TRBV11-2; 10 nucleotides match TRBD1. This CDR3 has 13 amino acids. Trimming took 5 bases from V and 6 from J; bases not matched to a gene: 3. The germline gives CDR1 SGHAT, CDR2 FQNNGV.

The J gene is TRBJ1-1, the V gene TRBV27; D is uncertain. CDR3 size: 13 residues. V was cut by 5 bases and J by 8 bases, with 15 bases left in between. Germline CDR1 reads MNHEY; CDR2 reads SMNVEV (reference sequence). CDR3 loop: CASSPRHNVEAFF. The CDR3, as DNA: TGTGCCAGCAGTCCCAGGCACAATGTCGAAGCTTTCTTT.

The V gene is TRBV7-9, the J gene TRBJ2-3, with TRBD2 matching 14 bases. J gave up 2 bases and V 4 bases, and 5 bases lay outside the gene matches. CDR1 and CDR2 (germline): SEHNR, FQNEAQ (reference sequence). This CDR3 is 17 amino acids long. CDR3 nucleotide sequence: TGTGCCAGCAGCTCCGGGACTAGCGGGAGTAACACAGATACGCAGTATTTT. Translated, it gives CASSSGTSGSNTDTQYF.